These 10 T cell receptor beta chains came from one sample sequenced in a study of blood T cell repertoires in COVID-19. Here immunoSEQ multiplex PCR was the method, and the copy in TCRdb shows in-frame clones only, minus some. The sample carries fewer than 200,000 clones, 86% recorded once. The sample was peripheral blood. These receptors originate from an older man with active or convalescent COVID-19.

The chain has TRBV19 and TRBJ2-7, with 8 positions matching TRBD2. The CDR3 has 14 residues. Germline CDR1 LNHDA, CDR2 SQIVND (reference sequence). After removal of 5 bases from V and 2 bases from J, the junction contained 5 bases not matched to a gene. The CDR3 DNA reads TGTGCCAGTAGTCCTTTAGCGGGGCCCTACGAGCAGTACTTC. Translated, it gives CASSPLAGPYEQYF.

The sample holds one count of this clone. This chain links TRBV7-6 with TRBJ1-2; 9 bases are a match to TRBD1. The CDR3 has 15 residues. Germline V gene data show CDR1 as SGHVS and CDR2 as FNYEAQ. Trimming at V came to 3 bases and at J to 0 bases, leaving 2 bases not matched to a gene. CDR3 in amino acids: CASSLGTGPNYGYTF. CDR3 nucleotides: TGTGCCAGCAGCTTGGGGACAGGGCCTAACTATGGCTACACCTTC.

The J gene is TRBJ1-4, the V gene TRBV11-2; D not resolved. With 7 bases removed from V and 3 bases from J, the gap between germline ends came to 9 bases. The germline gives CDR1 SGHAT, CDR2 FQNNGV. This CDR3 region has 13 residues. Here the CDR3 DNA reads TGTGCCAGCACCCCTGTTTCTAATGAAAAACTGTTTTTT. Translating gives CASTPVSNEKLFF.

This CDR3 reads CASSQVALEGEAFF. CDR3 bases: TGTGCCAGCAGCCAAGTGGCACTAGAGGGTGAAGCTTTCTTT. The genes are TRBV3-1 (or the pseudogene TRBV3-2) and TRBJ1-1; D gene ambiguous. Trimming cost V 1 base and J 7 bases, with 13 bases left between them. CDR3 length: 14 residues. Germline V gene sequence: CDR1 LGHDT, CDR2 YNNKEL (reference sequence).

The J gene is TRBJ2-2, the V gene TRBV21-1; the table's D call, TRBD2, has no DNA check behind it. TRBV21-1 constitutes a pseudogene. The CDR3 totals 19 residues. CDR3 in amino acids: CASSSWGLAGGRTRGELFF. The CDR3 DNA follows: TGTGCCAGCAGCTCTTGGGGACTAGCGGGGGGCCGGACACGCGGGGAGCTGTTTTTT.

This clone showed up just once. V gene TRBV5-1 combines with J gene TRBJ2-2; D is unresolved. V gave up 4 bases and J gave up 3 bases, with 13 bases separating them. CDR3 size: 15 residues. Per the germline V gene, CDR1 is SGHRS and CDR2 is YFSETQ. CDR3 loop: CASSPLAEYTGELFF. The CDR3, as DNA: TGCGCCAGCAGCCCCCTGGCGGAATACACCGGGGAGCTGTTTTTT.

In nucleotides, the CDR3 is TGTGCCAGTAGATACATACAGGGGGTATCTTACGAGCAGTACTTC. Its translation: CASRYIQGVSYEQYF. This sequence joins TRBV6-5 and TRBJ2-7, with 8 bases fitting TRBD1. Germline CDR1 MNHEY, CDR2 SVGAGI. V shed 9 bases, J shed 4 bases, and the junction held 14 bases outside the gene matches. The CDR3 is 15 amino acids.

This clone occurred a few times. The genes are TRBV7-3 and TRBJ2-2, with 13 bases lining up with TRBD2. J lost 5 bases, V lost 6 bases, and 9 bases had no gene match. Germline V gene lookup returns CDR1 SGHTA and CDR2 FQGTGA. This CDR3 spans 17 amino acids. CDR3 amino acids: CASSSSRTSGRTGELFF. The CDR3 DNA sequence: TGTGCCAGCAGTTCCAGCCGGACTAGCGGGAGAACCGGGGAGCTGTTTTTT. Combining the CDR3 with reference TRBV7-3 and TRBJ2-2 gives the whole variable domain GAGVSQTPSNKVTEKGKYVELRCDPISGHTALYWYRQSLGQGPEFLIYFQGTGAADDSGLPNDRFFAVRPEGSVSTLKIQRTERGDSAVYLCASSSSRTSGRTGELFFGEGSRLTVL.

The CDR3 here is CASSLDRTRGLGNSPLHF. CDR3 sequence (DNA): TGTGCCAGCAGCTTAGACCGCACTAGGGGGCTAGGTAATTCACCCCTCCACTTT. The rearrangement uses TRBV7-9 and TRBJ1-6, with 7 bases lining up with TRBD1. The CDR3 is 18 amino acids. Per germline, CDR1 SEHNR and CDR2 FQNEAQ (reference sequence). The V segment lost 1 base and the J segment 6 bases; nucleotides outside the gene matches: 12.

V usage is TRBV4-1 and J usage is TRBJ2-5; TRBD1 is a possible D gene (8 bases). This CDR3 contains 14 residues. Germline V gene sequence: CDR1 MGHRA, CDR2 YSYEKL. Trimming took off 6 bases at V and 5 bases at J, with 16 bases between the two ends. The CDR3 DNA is TGCGCCAGCAGTTCCGGACAGGGAGGGGAGACCCAGTACTTC. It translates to CASSSGQGGETQYF.